This TCR beta chain emerged from a study of blood T cell repertoires in COVID-19. At the level of the study: Collection of acute and convalescent COVID-19 samples took place in the United States, Italy and Spain. PBMCs, B-cell-depleted T cells, or T cells provided the cDNA or gDNA that made up the material.

CDR1 SGHDN and CDR2 FVKESK come from the germline V gene. The CDR3 contains 16 residues. The J segment lost 9 bases and the V segment lost 1 base, leaving 10 bases of the junction unmatched. Libraries were prepared by immunoSEQ multiplex PCR; TCRdb keeps only in-frame clonotypes and omits some of them. The sample lists roughly 170,000 clones; more than 75% were seen once. The Seattle patients, enrolled during active infection, were followed longitudinally. The sequenced sample was peripheral blood. The receptor comes from a woman aged 50 to 60 with COVID-19, enrolled during active disease. The rearrangement links TRBV14 to TRBJ2-1, with TRBD2 matching over 9 bases. The CDR3 reads CASSQVPGGGASEQFF. The CDR3, as DNA: TGTGCCAGCAGCCAAGTCCCGGGCGGGGGGGCCTCTGAGCAGTTCTTC.